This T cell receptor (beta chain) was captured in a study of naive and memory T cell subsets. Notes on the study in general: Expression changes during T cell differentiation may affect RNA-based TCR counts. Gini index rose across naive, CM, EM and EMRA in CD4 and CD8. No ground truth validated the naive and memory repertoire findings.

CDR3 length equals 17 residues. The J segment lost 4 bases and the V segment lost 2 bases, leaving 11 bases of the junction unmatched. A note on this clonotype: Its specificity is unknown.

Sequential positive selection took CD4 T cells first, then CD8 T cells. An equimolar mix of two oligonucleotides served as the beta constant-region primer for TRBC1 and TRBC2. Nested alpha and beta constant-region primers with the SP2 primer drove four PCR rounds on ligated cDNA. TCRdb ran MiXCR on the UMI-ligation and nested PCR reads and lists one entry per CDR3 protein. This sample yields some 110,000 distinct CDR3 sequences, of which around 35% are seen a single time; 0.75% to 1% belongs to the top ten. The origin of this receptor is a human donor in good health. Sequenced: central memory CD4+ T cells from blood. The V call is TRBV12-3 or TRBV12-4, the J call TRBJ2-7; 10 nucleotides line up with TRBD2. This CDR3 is CASSLWGSGRPGYEQYF. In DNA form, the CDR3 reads TGTGCCAGCAGTTTATGGGGTAGCGGGAGGCCGGGGTACGAGCAGTACTTC.